This TCR beta chain was recorded in a study of blood T cell repertoires in COVID-19. Method: immunoSEQ multiplex PCR; TCRdb's copy keeps in-frame clones and lacks some. The sample consists of almost 250,000 clones, about 87% of them appearing once. V trimming: 0 bases; J trimming: 0 bases; junction bases outside the gene matches: 12. This CDR3 is built from 19 residues. CDR1 LNHDA and CDR2 SQIVND come from the germline V gene (reference sequence). The TCR originated in a woman between 45 and 60 years old who had recovered from COVID-19. The sequenced sample consisted of PBMCs or T cells enriched from blood (not recorded which). The chain couples TRBV19 to TRBJ1-1; 8 nucleotides line up with TRBD1. CDR3 residues: CASSIEVGQGAGMNTEAFF. The CDR3 DNA reads TGTGCCAGTAGTATAGAGGTCGGGCAGGGGGCCGGTATGAACACTGAAGCTTTCTTT.